The present TCR beta chain was sequenced within a study of regulatory T cells in long-lasting Graves disease. Regarding time point: newly diagnosed GD, antithyroid drugs for less than 3 months. RNA isolated from PBMCs was used to make the TCR library. Germline CDR1 is SGDLS and CDR2 is YYNGEE. Trimming stripped 2 bases from V and 10 bases from J, with 16 bases between. The CDR3 contains 14 residues. The count of this clonotype is one. The target antigen is unknown. Study-wide results and caveats: Persistent cases of Graves' showed reduced TCR diversity relative to newly diagnosed patients. The number of shared public clonotypes was higher in persistent patients (around 2,500) than new patients (roughly 970).

With iRepertoire HTBI primers and Arm-PCR of CDR3 regions, TCR beta libraries were built. TCRdb fed the multiplex PCR reads into MiXCR, producing one record per CDR3 protein. The sample holds approximately 470,000 distinct CDR3 sequences, 15% to 20% seen once. The same sample was also used in a study of T cells in Graves' hyperthyroidism and ophthalmopathy. Per that study: Over 18 months, lack of ophthalmopathy progression marked Graves' hyperthyroidism as stable. Ophthalmopathy was predicted by the model a median of roughly 6.6 months ahead of onset.

This sequence was found in a middle-aged man with Graves disease. Sequencing used peripheral blood mononuclear cells (PBMCs), obtained at new diagnosis, from a patient treated with antithyroid drugs. The chain combines TRBV9 with TRBJ2-1; perhaps TRBD2 as D (6 bases). In DNA, the CDR3 is TGTGCCAGCAGCGTCCGTCTGGCGGGGAGAGAGCAGTTCTTC. It codes for CASSVRLAGREQFF.